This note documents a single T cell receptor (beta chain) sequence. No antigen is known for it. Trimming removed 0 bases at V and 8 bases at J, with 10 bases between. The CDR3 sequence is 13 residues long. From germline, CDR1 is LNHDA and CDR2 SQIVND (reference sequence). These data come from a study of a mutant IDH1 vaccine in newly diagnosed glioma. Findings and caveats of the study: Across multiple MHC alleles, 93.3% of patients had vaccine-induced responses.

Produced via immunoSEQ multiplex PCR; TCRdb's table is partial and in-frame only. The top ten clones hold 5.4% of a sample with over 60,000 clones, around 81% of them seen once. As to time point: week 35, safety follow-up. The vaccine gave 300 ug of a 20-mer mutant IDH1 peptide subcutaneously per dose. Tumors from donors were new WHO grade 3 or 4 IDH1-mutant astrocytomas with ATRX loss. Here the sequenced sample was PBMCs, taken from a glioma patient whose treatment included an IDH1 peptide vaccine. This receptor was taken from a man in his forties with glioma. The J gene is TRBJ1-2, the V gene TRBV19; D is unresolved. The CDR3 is CASSIEGSGGYTF. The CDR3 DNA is TGTGCCAGTAGTATAGAGGGCAGCGGAGGCTACACCTTC.